This T cell receptor beta chain was recovered during a study of Ad26.COV2.S vaccination and SARS-CoV-2 variants. At the level of the study: The authors gave Ad26.COV2.S intramuscularly, either once or twice 56 days apart. Study-wide points: Estimates derived from TCR breadth and depth analyses may have underestimated total T cell responses. Vaccine and placebo recipients had similar non-spike TCR breadth.

V shed 3 bases and J 9 bases; nucleotides not matched to a gene: 13. From germline, CDR1 is LNHDA and CDR2 SQIVND (reference sequence). This CDR3 region has 17 residues. Profiling relied on immunoSEQ multiplex PCR, and the TCRdb table lists in-frame clones only, not all of them. The sample lists more than 400,000 clones, 90% occurring once. Specified treatment: around 19 received Ad26.COV2.S at low or high dose, single or two shots; a few received placebo; per-sample allocation not given. Sampling happened 63 days after the first vaccine or placebo injection. This clone was detected only a few times. What it binds is not known.

This material consisted of peripheral blood, taken in a trial of Ad26.COV2.S vaccine versus placebo. This TCR came from a person between 18 and 65 years old who received the Ad26.COV2.S COVID-19 vaccine or a placebo. J is TRBJ1-6 and V is TRBV19; 8 nucleotides agree with TRBD1. The CDR3 reads CASSIRPNRGWGSPLHF. The CDR3, as DNA: TGTGCCAGTAGTATTCGCCCCAACAGGGGGTGGGGTTCACCCCTCCACTTT.